This section outlines one T cell receptor beta chain sequence together with its context. Here immunoSEQ multiplex PCR was the method, and the copy in TCRdb shows in-frame clones only, minus some. Of 40,000 to 60,000 clones detected, less than 85% appear once; the ten largest clones hold 20%. This record comes from a study of OX40 agonist ivuxolimab in advanced cancers. Unmatched junction bases numbered 6, after V lost 5 bases and J lost 2 bases. In germline, CDR1 is SGHAT, CDR2 FQNNGV. This CDR3 contains 15 residues. V is TRBV11-2 and J is TRBJ2-1, with 7 positions matching TRBD2. This specimen was CD4+ or CD8+ T cells sorted from blood, taken in a trial of the OX40 agonist ivuxolimab. The sequence was collected from an adult with an advanced solid tumor such as melanoma, head and neck, liver or kidney cancer. CDR3 nucleotide sequence: TGTGCCAGCAGCGAAGAAGCGGGGCCCTACAATGAGCAGTTCTTC. Amino acids: CASSEEAGPYNEQFF.